This T cell receptor (beta chain) comes out of a study of blood T cell repertoires in COVID-19. Study in general: The study drew acute and convalescent COVID-19 samples from the United States, Italy and Spain. The cDNA or gDNA used as material had been derived from T cells, B-cell-depleted T cells, or PBMCs.

There are 18 residues in the CDR3. From germline, CDR1 is LNHDA and CDR2 SQIVND (reference sequence). The ends lost 5 bases at V and 1 base at J; junction bases unmatched: 11. As handled by the study authors: How many nucleated cells were present was estimated from reference gene primer amplification. Produced via immunoSEQ multiplex PCR; TCRdb's table is partial and in-frame only. The DNA gave D and trimming, while V, J and clone size come from that table. This table holds approximately 89,000 clones, approximately 92% found once. This rearrangement joins TRBV19 to TRBJ2-1; the match to TRBD2 covers 10 bases. The clonotype comes from a woman aged 55-69 years with active COVID-19. Specimen: peripheral blood. The CDR3 DNA reads as TGTGCCAGTAGTCGCGAGGCTAGCGGGGGAATGTCCTACAATGAGCAGTTCTTC. Encoded protein: CASSREASGGMSYNEQFF.